Here is one TCR beta chain with its context. Its cognate antigen has yet to be identified. Base quality data are lacking; no much larger clone is found one base away. Deletion took 2 bases off V and 3 bases off J, with a span of 16 bases between the germline ends. The CDR3 has 16 amino acids, counting the end cysteine and phenylalanine. The read is trimmed to its CDR3 DNA, 48 bases read in frame from base 1. From the germline V gene, CDR1 is MNHEY and CDR2 is SVGAGI. Focal radiation therapy combined with CTLA-4 blockade (ipilimumab) was tested in patients with chemo-refractory metastatic non-small-cell lung cancer. This specimen comes from a study of radiotherapy plus CTLA-4 blockade in lung cancer (dated by TCRdb to 2017 to 2018). About the investigation overall: Objective responses were observed in approximately 19% of enrolled patients, and disease control was achieved in around 28%.

The paper's findings and limits, for the study overall: Early dynamic changes in blood T cell clones, together with increased serum interferon-beta after radiation, were reported as the strongest predictors of response. After treatment with radiotherapy and ipilimumab, TCR clones that originated in tumors expanded in peripheral blood.

The library was made by the immunoSEQ multiplex PCR assay. The table was pulled from immuneACCESS by TCRdb, which kept in-frame rearrangements only. Such tables lose some clones; where checked, under half of the loss comes from unresolved V genes, and the rest has no known cause. The sample table shows some 46,000 clones, and roughly 80% are seen once. Under 3% of the sample goes to the ten largest clones. The V and J genes are TRBV6-5 and TRBJ1-1, and the D gene may be TRBD1, 5 bases matching. The receptor was isolated from a human donor with non-small cell lung cancer whose response to radiotherapy plus ipilimumab could not be evaluated. Sequenced here: peripheral blood, sampled from a patient treated with radiotherapy plus ipilimumab. The nucleotide sequence reads as follows: TGTGCCAGCAGTTACCTCCCGGGGGGGATTTACACTGAAGCTTTCTTT. This translates into CASSYLPGGIYTEAFF.